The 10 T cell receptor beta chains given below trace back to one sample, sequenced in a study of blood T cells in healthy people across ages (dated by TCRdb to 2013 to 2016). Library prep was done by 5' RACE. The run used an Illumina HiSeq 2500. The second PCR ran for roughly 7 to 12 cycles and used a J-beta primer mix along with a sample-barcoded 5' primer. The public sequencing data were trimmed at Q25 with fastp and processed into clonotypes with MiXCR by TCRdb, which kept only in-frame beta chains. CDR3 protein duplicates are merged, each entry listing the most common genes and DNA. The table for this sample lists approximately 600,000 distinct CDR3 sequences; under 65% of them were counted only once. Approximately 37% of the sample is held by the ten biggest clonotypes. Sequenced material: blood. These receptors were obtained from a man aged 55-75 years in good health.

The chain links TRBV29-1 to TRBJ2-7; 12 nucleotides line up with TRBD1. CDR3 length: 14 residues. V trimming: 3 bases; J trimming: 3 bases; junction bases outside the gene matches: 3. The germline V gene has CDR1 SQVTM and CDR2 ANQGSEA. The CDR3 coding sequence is TGCAGCGTTGAGGGGACAGGGGGCGACTACGAGCAGTACTTC. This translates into CSVEGTGGDYEQYF.

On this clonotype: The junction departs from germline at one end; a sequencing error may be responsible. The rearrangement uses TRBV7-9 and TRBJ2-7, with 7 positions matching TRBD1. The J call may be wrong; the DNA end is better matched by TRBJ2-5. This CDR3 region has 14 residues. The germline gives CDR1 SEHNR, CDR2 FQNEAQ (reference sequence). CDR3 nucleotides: TGTGCCGGCAGCACCCGACAGGGACAAGAGACCCAGTACTTC. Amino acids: CAGSTRQGQETQYF.

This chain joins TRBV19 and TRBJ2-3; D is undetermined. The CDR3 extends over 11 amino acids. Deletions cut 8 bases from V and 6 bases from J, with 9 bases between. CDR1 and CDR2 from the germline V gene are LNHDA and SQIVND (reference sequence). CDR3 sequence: CASSSYDTQYF. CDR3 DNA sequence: TGTGCCAGTTCGAGTTACGATACGCAGTATTTT.

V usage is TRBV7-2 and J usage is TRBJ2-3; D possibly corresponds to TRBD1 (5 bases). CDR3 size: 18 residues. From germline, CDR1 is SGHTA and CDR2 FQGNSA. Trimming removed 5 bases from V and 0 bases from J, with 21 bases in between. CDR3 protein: CASSPRPPQVSSTDTQYF. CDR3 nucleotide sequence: TGTGCCAGCAGCCCTCGCCCCCCACAGGTATCTAGCACAGATACGCAGTATTTT.

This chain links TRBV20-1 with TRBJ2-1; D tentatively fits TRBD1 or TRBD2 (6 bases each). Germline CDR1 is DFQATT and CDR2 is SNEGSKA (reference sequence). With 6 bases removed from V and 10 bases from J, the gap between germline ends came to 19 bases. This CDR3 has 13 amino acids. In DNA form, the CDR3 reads TGCAGTGCAGGGGGGTTCCAAGTTAAAGAGCAGTTCTTC. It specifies CSAGGFQVKEQFF.

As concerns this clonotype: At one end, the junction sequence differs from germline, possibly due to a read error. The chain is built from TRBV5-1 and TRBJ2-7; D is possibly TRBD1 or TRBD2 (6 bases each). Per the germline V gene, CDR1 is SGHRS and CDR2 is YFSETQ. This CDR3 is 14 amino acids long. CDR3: CASSQTGGSYERYF. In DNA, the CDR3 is TGCGCCAGCAGCCAAACCGGGGGCTCCTACGAGCGGTACTTC.

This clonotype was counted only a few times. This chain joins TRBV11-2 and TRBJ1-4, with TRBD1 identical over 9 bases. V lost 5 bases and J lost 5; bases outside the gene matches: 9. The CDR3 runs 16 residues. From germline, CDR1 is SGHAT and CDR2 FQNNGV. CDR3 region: CASSPGQGPRNEKLFF. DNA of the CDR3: TGTGCCAGCAGCCCGGGACAGGGACCGAGGAATGAAAAACTGTTTTTT.

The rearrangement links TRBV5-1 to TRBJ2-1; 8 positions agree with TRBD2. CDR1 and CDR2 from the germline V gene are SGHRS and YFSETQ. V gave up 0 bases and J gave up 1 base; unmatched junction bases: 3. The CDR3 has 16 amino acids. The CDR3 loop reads CASSLGRGASYNEQFF. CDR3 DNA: TGCGCCAGCAGCTTGGGGCGGGGGGCGTCCTACAATGAGCAGTTCTTC.

CDR3 sequence reads: CAISESQTNGYTF. DNA of the CDR3: TGTGCCATCAGTGAATCGCAGACTAATGGCTACACCTTC. The chain links TRBV10-3 to TRBJ1-2; the D is unclear. Trimming cost V 3 bases and J 6 bases, with 11 bases left between them. From germline, CDR1 is ENHRY and CDR2 SYGVKD. This CDR3 is built from 13 residues.

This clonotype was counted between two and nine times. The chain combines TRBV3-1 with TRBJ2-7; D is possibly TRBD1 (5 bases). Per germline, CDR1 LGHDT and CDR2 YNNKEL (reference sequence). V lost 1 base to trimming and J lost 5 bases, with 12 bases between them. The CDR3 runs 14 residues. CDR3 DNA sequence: TGTGCCAGCAGCCAAGGAGCAGGGCGCCACGAGCAGTACTTC. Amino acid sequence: CASSQGAGRHEQYF.